One and the same sample provided the 8 T cell receptor beta chains below, sequenced in a study of post-analysis software for immune sequencing data (dated by TCRdb to the mid-2010s). Broad study findings and their caveats: Significantly higher frequencies in patients than in controls were found for about 5 TRBV segments, including TRBV5-6, TRBV5-1 and TRBV20-1.

Library preparation employed PCR. Reads for this sample came from an Illumina HiSeq 2500. To reduce PCR and sequencing biases, unique molecular identifiers were built into the TCR beta cDNA libraries. TCRdb reprocessed the public reads (quality trimming at Q25 with fastp, clone calling with MiXCR) and kept in-frame beta chains. Each entry merges the rows of one CDR3 protein and shows their most common DNA and genes. The sample table holds a few hundred thousand distinct CDR3 sequences, of which approximately 42% were seen once. The ten largest clones represent approximately 7.7% of the sample. No antigen is known for these receptors. The sample comprised blood. Receptors were obtained from a girl aged 2 to 9 with multiple sclerosis.

This clonotype has just a few counts. This chain joins TRBV5-1 and TRBJ1-2, with a tentative D call TRBD1 (5 bases). The length of the CDR3 is 13 residues. CDR1 SGHRS and CDR2 YFSETQ come from the germline V gene. V was trimmed by 2 bases and J by 8 bases, leaving 13 bases between them. CDR3 loop: CASSFGTSSGYTF. The CDR3 region has the DNA TGCGCCAGCAGCTTTGGGACCTCCTCCGGCTACACCTTC.

The rearrangement links TRBV20-1 to TRBJ2-1; D gene unclear. V was shortened by 4 bases and J by 0 bases, with 10 bases between the two germline ends. Germline loops: CDR1 DFQATT, CDR2 SNEGSKA (reference sequence). This CDR3 comprises 14 residues. The CDR3 nucleotides read TGCAGTGCTAAGCAGTCCAGCTCCTACAATGAGCAGTTCTTC. It yields the protein CSAKQSSSYNEQFF.

This clonotype was detected a few times. CDR3 sequence (DNA): TGTGCCAGCAGCGTTTTCCACGGGGATACGCAGTATTTT. This codes for CASSVFHGDTQYF. The chain combines TRBV13 with TRBJ2-3; D not certain. The CDR3 runs 13 residues. V was trimmed by 5 bases and J by 6 bases, leaving 12 bases between them. Germline assignment: CDR1 PRHDT and CDR2 FYEKMQ (reference sequence).

The table lists this clonotype with a few counts. The chain carries TRBV6-5 and TRBJ2-7, with TRBD1 matching 9 bases. Trimming at V came to 0 bases and at J to 6 bases, leaving 9 bases not matched to a gene. CDR3 length: 16 amino acids. CDR1 is MNHEY, CDR2 SVGAGI, per germline. This CDR3 reads CASSYSWTGVISEQYF. CDR3 bases: TGTGCCAGCAGTTACTCTTGGACAGGGGTGATTAGCGAGCAGTACTTC.

V gene TRBV29-1 combines with J gene TRBJ1-1; maybe TRBD1 (6 bases). Trimming stripped 5 bases from V and 1 base from J, with 14 bases between. This CDR3 spans 14 amino acids. From germline, CDR1 is SQVTM and CDR2 ANQGSEA. Here the CDR3 reads CSVYREMWNTEAFF. CDR3 nucleotides: TGCAGCGTTTACAGGGAGATGTGGAACACTGAAGCTTTCTTT. The complete variable domain, with remaining parts taken from reference TRBV29-1 and TRBJ1-1, reads SAVISQKPSRDICQRGTSLTIQCQVDSQVTMMFWYRQQPGQSLTLIATANQGSEATYESGFVIDKFPISRPNLTFSTLTVSNMSPEDSSIYLCSVYREMWNTEAFFGQGTRLTVV.

This clonotype has a handful of counts. This chain joins TRBV2 and TRBJ2-3, with 13 bases that match TRBD2. V lost 8 bases to trimming and J lost 2 bases; unmatched junction nucleotides: 7. Germline V gene lookup returns CDR1 SNHLY and CDR2 FYNNEI. The CDR3 is 16 residues long. The CDR3 region has the DNA TGTGCCAGCGCACTAGCGGGAGGGCCTAACACAGATACGCAGTATTTT. This codes for CASALAGGPNTDTQYF.

This clonotype has just a few counts. DNA of the CDR3: TGTGCCAGCAGCTTTGAACTAGCGGGAGGCTACAATGAGCAGTTCTTC. Translating gives CASSFELAGGYNEQFF. The chain has TRBV7-2 and TRBJ2-1; TRBD2 aligns across 12 bases. V trimming: 3 bases; J trimming: 3 bases; junction bases outside the gene matches: 3. Germline CDR1 reads SGHTA; CDR2 reads FQGNSA. This CDR3 comprises 16 residues.

The chain recombines TRBV5-1 with TRBJ1-1, with 9 nucleotides matching TRBD1. In germline, CDR1 is SGHRS, CDR2 YFSETQ. CDR3 length: 17 amino acids. The trim removed 4 bases at V and 5 bases at J, leaving 15 bases unmatched. The chain's CDR3 is CASSPPGQGVFKTEAFF. In nucleotides, the CDR3 is TGCGCCAGCAGCCCGCCGGGACAGGGCGTTTTTAAGACTGAAGCTTTCTTT.